This TCR beta chain was sequenced in a study of T cell repertoires in ileal Crohn's disease. Time point specified: neoterminal ileum biopsy at postoperative endoscopy, about 6 months after surgery. This table comes from immunoSEQ multiplex PCR, and its TCRdb copy is limited to in-frame clones, with some not included. Found here are more than 60,000 clones, around 90% of them singletons; the top ten hold roughly 1.9%. Notes on the study in general: Sorted CD8 T cells held more high-frequency clones than CD4. All patients with clonality above 26.8% had endoscopic recurrence.

In regard to this clone: What it recognizes is unknown.

The junction had 3 bases not matched to a gene; V was cut back by 4 bases and J by 6 bases. Looked up from germline, CDR1 is SGHRS and CDR2 is YFSETQ. This CDR3 has 14 amino acids. This clonotype was obtained from an adult with Crohn's disease. Source material: ileal tissue. The V call is TRBV5-1, the J call TRBJ1-4; TRBD1 matches 10 bases. CDR3 DNA sequence: TGCGCCAGCAGCCAAGGGACAGGGGATGAAAAACTGTTTTTT. Encoded protein: CASSQGTGDEKLFF.